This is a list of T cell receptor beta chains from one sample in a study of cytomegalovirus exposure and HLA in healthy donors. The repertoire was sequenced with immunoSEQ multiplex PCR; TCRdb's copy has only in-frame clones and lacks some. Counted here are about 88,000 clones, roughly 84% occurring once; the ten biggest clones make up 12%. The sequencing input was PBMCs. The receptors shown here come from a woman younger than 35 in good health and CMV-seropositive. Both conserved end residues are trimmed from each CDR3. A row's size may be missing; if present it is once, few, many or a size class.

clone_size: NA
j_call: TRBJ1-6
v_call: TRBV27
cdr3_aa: ASSRKYRDRGSPLH

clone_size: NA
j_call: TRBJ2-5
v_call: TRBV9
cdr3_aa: ASSVDPTGSGETQY

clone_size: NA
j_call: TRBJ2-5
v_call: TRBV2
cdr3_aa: ASSEALGQVGGETQY

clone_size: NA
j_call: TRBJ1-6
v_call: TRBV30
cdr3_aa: ACDRGSYNSPLH

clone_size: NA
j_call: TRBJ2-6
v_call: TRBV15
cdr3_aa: ATSRDGESSGANVLT

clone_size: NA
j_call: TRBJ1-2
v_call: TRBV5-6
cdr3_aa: ASSFGTGDAYGYT

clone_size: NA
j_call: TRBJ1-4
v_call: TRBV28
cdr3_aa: ASSLTVTNEKLF

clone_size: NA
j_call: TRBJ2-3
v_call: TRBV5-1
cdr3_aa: ASGNDVSRASGGPRTDTQY

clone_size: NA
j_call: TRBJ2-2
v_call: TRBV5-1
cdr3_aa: ASSFSTLGGELF

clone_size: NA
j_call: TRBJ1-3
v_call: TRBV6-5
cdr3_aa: ASSYAGGPRHTIY

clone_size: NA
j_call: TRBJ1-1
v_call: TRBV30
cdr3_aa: GGKDRTNTEAF

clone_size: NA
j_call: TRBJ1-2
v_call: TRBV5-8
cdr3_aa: ASSLGLERGYT

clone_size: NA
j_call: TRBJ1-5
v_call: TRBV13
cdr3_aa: ASSLGGRPQH

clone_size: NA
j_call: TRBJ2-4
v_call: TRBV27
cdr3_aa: ASSLITAVAKNIQY

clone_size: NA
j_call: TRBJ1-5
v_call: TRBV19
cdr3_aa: ASSRGGQGIQPQH

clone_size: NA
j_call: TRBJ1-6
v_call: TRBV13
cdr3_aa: ASSLVYPLTGGDSPLH

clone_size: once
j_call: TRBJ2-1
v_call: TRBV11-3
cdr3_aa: ASSSGLAGGSRSNEQF

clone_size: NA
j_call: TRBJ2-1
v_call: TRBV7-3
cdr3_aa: ASSSLRSGNKF

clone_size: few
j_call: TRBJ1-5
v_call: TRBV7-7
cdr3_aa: AGRDYPNQPQH

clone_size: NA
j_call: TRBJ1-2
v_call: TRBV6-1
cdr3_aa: ATRGGRASVYGYT

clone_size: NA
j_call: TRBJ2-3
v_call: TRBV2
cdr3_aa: ASSEGTIEDTQY

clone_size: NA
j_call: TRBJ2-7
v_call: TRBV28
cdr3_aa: ASSLRSYEQY

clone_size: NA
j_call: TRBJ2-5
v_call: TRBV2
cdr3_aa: ASSDMETQY

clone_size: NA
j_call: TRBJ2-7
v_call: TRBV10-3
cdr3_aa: AISEGITGTYEQY

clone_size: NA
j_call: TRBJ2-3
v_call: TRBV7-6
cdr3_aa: ASIPDPGTDTQY

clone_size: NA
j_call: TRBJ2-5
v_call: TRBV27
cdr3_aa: ASSLYAGGQETQY

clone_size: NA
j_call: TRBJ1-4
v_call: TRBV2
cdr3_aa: ASSSTGSSNEKLF

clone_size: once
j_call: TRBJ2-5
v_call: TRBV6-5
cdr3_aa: ASSYSRGQETQY

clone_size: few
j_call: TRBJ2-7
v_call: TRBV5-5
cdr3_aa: ASSRLGQGINEQY

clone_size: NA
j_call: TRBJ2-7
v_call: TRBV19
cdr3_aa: ASRRTGGGEQY

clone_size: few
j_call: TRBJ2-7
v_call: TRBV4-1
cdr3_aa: ASSPRQGYSYEQY

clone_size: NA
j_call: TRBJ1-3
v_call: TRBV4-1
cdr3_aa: ASSQLQGYTIY

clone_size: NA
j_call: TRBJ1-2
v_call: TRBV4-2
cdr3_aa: ASSPLTGAEHGYT

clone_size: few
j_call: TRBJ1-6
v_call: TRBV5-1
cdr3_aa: ASSTRDRGNSPLH

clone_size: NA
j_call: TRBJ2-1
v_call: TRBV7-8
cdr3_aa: ASSLVGQRGDNEQF

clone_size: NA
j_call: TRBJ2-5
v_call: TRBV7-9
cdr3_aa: ASSSTPLLVKFWETQY

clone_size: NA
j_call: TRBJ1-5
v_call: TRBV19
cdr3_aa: ASRTPGASNQPQH

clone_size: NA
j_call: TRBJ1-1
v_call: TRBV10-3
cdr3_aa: AISIGQGVNTEAF

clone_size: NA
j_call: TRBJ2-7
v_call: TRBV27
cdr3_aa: ASSPRTGPYEQY

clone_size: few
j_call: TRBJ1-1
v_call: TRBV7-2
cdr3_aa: ASSQGQNTEAF

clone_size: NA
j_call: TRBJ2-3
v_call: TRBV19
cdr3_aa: ASSMGLAETDTQY

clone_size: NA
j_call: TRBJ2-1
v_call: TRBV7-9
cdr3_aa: ASSGSSYNEQF

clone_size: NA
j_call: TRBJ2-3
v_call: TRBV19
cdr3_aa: ASRDSVPTDTQY

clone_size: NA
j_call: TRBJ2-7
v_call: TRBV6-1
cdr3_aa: ASRTQGVGEQY

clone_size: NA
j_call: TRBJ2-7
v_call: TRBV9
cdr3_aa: ASSARTGIKWRYEQY

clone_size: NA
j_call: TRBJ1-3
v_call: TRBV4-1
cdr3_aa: ASSQVGRGSGNTIY

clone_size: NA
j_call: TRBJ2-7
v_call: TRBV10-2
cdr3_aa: ASSRTAAYEQY

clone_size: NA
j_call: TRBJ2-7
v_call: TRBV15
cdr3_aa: ATSRDRGLYEQY

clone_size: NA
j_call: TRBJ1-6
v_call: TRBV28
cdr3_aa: ASSLDRGSPLH

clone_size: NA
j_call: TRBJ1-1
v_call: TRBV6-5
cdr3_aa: ASSWDRRNTEAF

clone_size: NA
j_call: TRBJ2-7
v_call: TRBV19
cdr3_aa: ASSRRDSAYEQY

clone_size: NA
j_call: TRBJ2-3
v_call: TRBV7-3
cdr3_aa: ASSLTLLAGGPDTQY

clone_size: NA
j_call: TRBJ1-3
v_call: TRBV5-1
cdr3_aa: ASSLDRGSGNTIY

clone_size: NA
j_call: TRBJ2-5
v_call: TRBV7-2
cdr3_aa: ASSLAISSGGTQETQY

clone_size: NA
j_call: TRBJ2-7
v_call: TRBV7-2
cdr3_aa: ASSLGASGGAYEQY